This entry lists 30 T cell receptor beta chains sequenced from one sample in a study of shared clonotypes between healthy human individuals. Libraries were prepared by immunoSEQ multiplex PCR; TCRdb keeps only in-frame clonotypes and omits some of them. The table has around 720,000 clones, around 78% seen once. The sample taken for sequencing was memory CD4+ T cells sorted from blood. The subset was: CD45RA-negative fraction. Receptors were obtained from a woman aged 25 to 39 in good health.

This clone was detected once. The chain has TRBV5-1 and TRBJ2-5, with 13 bases identical to TRBD2. The better agreement between TRBJ2-7 and the DNA end casts doubt on the J call. This CDR3 spans 15 amino acids. Germline values: CDR1 SGHRS, CDR2 YFSETQ. The CDR3 nucleotides read TGCGCCAGCAGCTGGACTAGCGGGAGCGAAAACGAGCAGTACTTC. This codes for CASSWTSGSENEQYF.

The chain carries TRBV6-1 and TRBJ1-5; D may be TRBD1 (6 bases). V lost 3 bases, J lost 6 bases, and 15 bases lay in between. The CDR3 covers 15 residues. The germline V gene has CDR1 MNHNS and CDR2 SASEGT. The CDR3 loop reads CASSDGGASSQPQHF. CDR3 in DNA: TGTGCCAGCAGTGATGGGGGGGCTTCTAGTCAGCCCCAGCATTTT.

The chain joins TRBV28 to TRBJ2-7; possible D gene TRBD2, 6 bases. CDR3 length: 11 amino acids. Germline loops: CDR1 MDHEN, CDR2 SYDVKM. V shed 4 bases and J shed 5 bases, with 6 bases lying between them. CDR3 nucleotide sequence: TGTGCCAGCAGTTGGGGGGACGAGCAGTACTTC. Its translation: CASSWGDEQYF.

The chain carries TRBV4-2 and TRBJ2-7; TRBD1 agrees at 7 bases. The germline V gene has CDR1 LGHNA and CDR2 YNFKEQ. The CDR3 runs 15 residues. The V segment lost 0 bases and the J segment 4 bases; nucleotides outside the gene matches: 6. CDR3: CASSQDDRESYEQYF. CDR3 coding DNA: TGTGCCAGCAGCCAAGATGACAGGGAGTCTTACGAGCAGTACTTC.

V and J are TRBV15 and TRBJ2-2; 7 bases line up with TRBD1. Germline values: CDR1 LNHNV, CDR2 YYDKDF (reference sequence). The V gene end was trimmed by 7 bases and the J gene end by 0 bases; junction bases not matched to a gene: 5. The CDR3 sequence is 15 residues long. The CDR3 spells CATTRDSTNTGELFF. CDR3 bases: TGTGCCACCACACGGGACAGCACGAACACCGGGGAGCTGTTTTTT.

The chain couples TRBV6-5 to TRBJ2-4, with TRBD1 identical over 7 bases. Germline V gene data show CDR1 as MNHEY and CDR2 as SVGAGI. This CDR3 is built from 12 residues. V was pared by 7 bases and J by 4 bases, with 1 base of the junction left unmatched. CDR3 in DNA: TGTGCCAGCAAGGACAGGAAAAACATTCAGTACTTC. It is translated as CASKDRKNIQYF.

A few counts support this clone. The V gene is TRBV2, the J gene TRBJ2-1, with D perhaps given as TRBD1 or TRBD2 (5 bases each). Trimming shortened V by 6 bases and J by 10 bases, and 13 bases separated the two germline ends. Germline CDR1 and CDR2: SNHLY and FYNNEI. CDR3 length: 12 amino acids. CDR3 in amino acids: CASSGAGGEQFF. In nucleotides, the CDR3 is TGTGCCAGCAGCGGGGCAGGTGGGGAGCAGTTCTTC.

CDR3 sequence reads: CASSPTSGRAYEQYF. CDR3 bases: TGTGCCAGCTCTCCCACTAGCGGGAGGGCCTACGAGCAGTACTTC. J is TRBJ2-7 and V is TRBV28, with TRBD2 identical over 13 bases. Germline V gene sequence: CDR1 MDHEN, CDR2 SYDVKM. CDR3 length: 15 amino acids. V shed 8 bases, J shed 2 bases, and the junction held 6 bases outside the gene matches.

This chain joins TRBV19 and TRBJ2-5; D is ambiguous. Per the germline V gene, CDR1 is LNHDA and CDR2 is SQIVND (reference sequence). Trimming removed 1 base from V and 5 bases from J, with 20 bases in between. The CDR3 loop spans 17 amino acids. The CDR3 bases are TGTGCCAGTAGTATAGGGGCCGGCTTAGAGTCTGCGGAGACCCAGTACTTC. It specifies CASSIGAGLESAETQYF.

This chain connects TRBV25-1 to TRBJ2-7; 9 positions agree with TRBD1. This CDR3 has 15 residues. The J segment lost 2 bases and the V segment lost 4 bases, leaving 6 bases of the junction unmatched. The germline CDR1 and CDR2 sequences are MGHDK and SYGVNS. The CDR3 loop is CASSAPGQGTYEQYF. Written as DNA, the CDR3 is TGTGCCAGCAGTGCACCGGGACAGGGAACCTACGAGCAGTACTTC.

This clone was seen more than once but under ten times. In the same sample, other DNA sequences code for this CDR3. This chain uses TRBV29-1 with TRBJ2-5; D is uncertain. V lost 4 bases and J 1 base, leaving 7 bases between the germline ends. The CDR3 length is 12 residues. Germline V gene sequence: CDR1 SQVTM, CDR2 ANQGSEA. CDR3 region: CSVGGGQETQYF. Here the CDR3 DNA reads TGCAGCGTTGGAGGCGGCCAAGAGACCCAGTACTTC.

The chain employs TRBV28 and TRBJ1-5; D call uncertain. This CDR3 contains 13 residues. Germline CDR1 and CDR2: MDHEN and SYDVKM. The germline V and J ends were trimmed by 5 bases and 6 bases, with 11 bases remaining between them. DNA for the CDR3: TGTGCCAGCAGTCCTTCGGGAGTTCAGCCCCAGCATTTT. This sequence encodes CASSPSGVQPQHF.

This clone was counted only a few times. The rearrangement uses TRBV21-1 and TRBJ2-7; the tabulated D call, TRBD2, remains unverified against the DNA. TRBV21-1 is assigned pseudogene status. This CDR3 has 20 amino acids. This CDR3 is CASRDPSRLSFTSGGYEQYF. The CDR3 DNA reads TGTGCCAGCCGGGACCCCTCGCGGCTCTCCTTTACTAGCGGGGGATACGAGCAGTACTTC.

The chain employs TRBV30 and TRBJ2-7; D remains ambiguous. The CDR3 totals 12 residues. The V gene's germline CDR1 is GTSNPN and CDR2 SVGIG (reference sequence). Trimming took off 1 base at V and 5 bases at J, with 9 bases between the two ends. CDR3 DNA: TGTGCCTGGAGTGCATCAACCCACGAGCAGTACTTC. Residues: CAWSASTHEQYF.

The CDR3 region is CASSPLGAGGSETQYF. CDR3 nucleotides: TGTGCCAGTAGCCCCCTCGGGGCGGGAGGAAGCGAGACCCAGTACTTC. The rearrangement joins TRBV19 to TRBJ2-5; 8 nucleotides line up with TRBD2. The CDR3 consists of 16 residues. With 6 bases clipped from V and 5 bases from J, the junction kept 14 bases outside the gene matches. CDR1 is LNHDA and CDR2 is SQIVND in the germline V gene (reference sequence).

The genes are TRBV10-2 and TRBJ2-1; 13 positions agree with TRBD2. V trimming: 2 bases; J trimming: 0 bases; junction bases outside the gene matches: 10. CDR3 size: 20 residues. CDR1 is WSHSY, CDR2 SAAADI, per germline. CDR3 bases: TGCGCCAGCAGTGAGACTGGGACTAGCGGGGTTATAAGCTCCTACAATGAGCAGTTCTTC. Amino acid sequence: CASSETGTSGVISSYNEQFF.

This clone was seen a few times. The CDR3 here is CASSSTSYGDTQYF. DNA for the CDR3: TGTGCCAGCAGTTCGACTAGCTACGGAGATACGCAGTATTTT. This chain uses TRBV27 with TRBJ2-3, with 7 bases aligning to TRBD2. The trim removed 4 bases at V and 5 bases at J, leaving 6 bases unmatched. Germline CDR1 reads MNHEY; CDR2 reads SMNVEV (reference sequence). The CDR3 contains 14 residues.

As regards this clone: One base away lies a much larger clone, so this may be a sequencing read error. This chain connects TRBV6-1 to TRBJ2-7; no clear D. V was clipped by 5 bases and J by 3 bases, with 5 bases between them. Germline lookup yields CDR1 MNHNS and CDR2 SASEGT. CDR3 length: 11 residues. Written as DNA, the CDR3 is TGTGCCAGCAGTTCATACTACGAGCAGTACTTC. Translating it yields CASSSYYEQYF.

About this clone itself: Different DNA sequences within this sample yield the same CDR3. The chain carries TRBV2 and TRBJ2-3; 11 nucleotides agree with TRBD2. V trimming: 6 bases; J trimming: 1 base; junction bases outside the gene matches: 3. There are 15 residues in the CDR3. Germline-derived CDR1 and CDR2 are SNHLY and FYNNEI. The CDR3 bases are TGTGCCAGCAGCCTGGGACTAGCGGGCACAGATACGCAGTATTTT. It translates to CASSLGLAGTDTQYF. The variable domain in full, completed from reference TRBV2 and TRBJ2-3, reads EPEVTQTPSHQVTQMGQEVILRCVPISNHLYFYWYRQILGQKVEFLVSFYNNEISEKSEIFDDQFSVERPDGSNFTLKIRSTKLEDSAMYFCASSLGLAGTDTQYFGPGTRLTVL.

Points on this clone: Other DNA sequences in the same sample also yield this CDR3. The chain carries TRBV5-1 and TRBJ2-6; the D is unclear. The length of the CDR3 is 16 residues. The germline V gene encodes CDR1 SGHRS and CDR2 YFSETQ. Trimming took 0 bases from V and 0 from J, leaving 7 bases between them. CDR3 sequence reads: CASSLESGSGANVLTF. The CDR3 DNA follows: TGCGCCAGCAGCTTGGAGTCGGGCTCTGGGGCCAACGTCCTGACTTTC.

This clone came up many times. This may arise from a read error, as a much more abundant clone is one base away. Other DNA sequences in the same sample also yield this CDR3. V gene TRBV11-2 combines with J gene TRBJ2-7; 7 bases agree with TRBD2. The CDR3 contains 14 residues. With V trimmed by 3 bases and J by 0 bases, 2 bases remained unmatched. Germline assignment: CDR1 SGHAT and CDR2 FQNNGV. CDR3 residues: CASSFQRDSYEQYF. The CDR3 region has the DNA TGTGCCAGCAGCTTCCAGCGGGACTCCTACGAGCAGTACTTC. Full variable domain (outside the CDR3, taken from reference TRBV11-2 and TRBJ2-7): EAGVAQSPRYKIIEKRQSVAFWCNPISGHATLYWYQQILGQGPKLLIQFQNNGVVDDSQLPKDRFSAERLKGVDSTLKIQPAKLEDSAVYLCASSFQRDSYEQYFGPGTRLTVT.

This clone was observed many times. The chain uses TRBV7-9 and TRBJ1-2; D is ambiguous. Between the trimmed V and J ends, which lost 3 bases and 4 bases, there was a span of 9 bases. This CDR3 comprises 13 residues. Germline CDR1 is SEHNR and CDR2 is FQNEAQ (reference sequence). Here the CDR3 reads CASSFEDPYGYTF. In nucleotides, the CDR3 is TGTGCCAGCAGCTTCGAAGACCCCTATGGCTACACCTTC.

This clone was recorded a few times. This chain joins TRBV6-1 and TRBJ1-1, with D maybe TRBD1 (5 bases). Germline assignment: CDR1 MNHNS and CDR2 SASEGT. The CDR3 totals 14 residues. V was pared by 2 bases and J by 4 bases, with 11 bases between. CDR3 protein: CASSEQTGGTEAFF. The CDR3 DNA sequence: TGTGCCAGCAGTGAACAGACGGGGGGCACTGAAGCTTTCTTT.

The genes are TRBV6-1 and TRBJ2-3; TRBD1 matches at 8 bases. Trimming cost V 1 base and J 4 bases; bases outside gene matches: 10. The CDR3 runs to 17 residues. The germline gives CDR1 MNHNS, CDR2 SASEGT. The CDR3 bases are TGTGCCAGCAGTGAAGGTGTCGGGGGACAGGACTCAGATACGCAGTATTTT. This codes for CASSEGVGGQDSDTQYF.

The rearrangement links TRBV29-1 to TRBJ1-2, with D possibly matching TRBD1 (6 bases). The CDR3 totals 12 residues. The V and J ends lost 4 bases and 8 bases respectively, with 14 bases between them. Germline CDR1 is SQVTM and CDR2 is ANQGSEA. CDR3 DNA sequence: TGCAGCGTTGGGGCAGGGGATAAGGGCTACACCTTC. Translation gives CSVGAGDKGYTF.

This clone was seen repeatedly, ten times or more. The chain recombines TRBV28 with TRBJ2-4; D tentatively fits TRBD1 or TRBD2 (5 bases each). Germline CDR1 is MDHEN and CDR2 is SYDVKM. V gave up 8 bases and J gave up 1 base, with 12 bases separating them. The CDR3 runs 14 residues. Here the CDR3 reads CASDSGPAKNIQYF. CDR3 bases: TGTGCCAGCGATTCGGGACCTGCCAAAAACATTCAGTACTTC.

This clone was observed once. The chain's CDR3 is CASSLVGAQANEKLFF. The DNA of the CDR3 is TGTGCCAGCAGCTTAGTCGGTGCACAGGCTAATGAAAAACTGTTTTTT. This chain joins TRBV7-2 and TRBJ1-4, with D perhaps matching TRBD1 (5 bases). V gave up 1 base and J gave up 3 bases, with 12 bases separating them. The CDR3 has 16 residues. Per germline, CDR1 SGHTA and CDR2 FQGNSA.

To note about this clone: At the DNA level, this CDR3 is encoded by other sequences in the same sample as well. This rearrangement joins TRBV5-1 to TRBJ1-1; D remains unclear. With 0 bases removed from V and 1 base from J, the gap between germline ends came to 4 bases. The CDR3 is made up of 13 amino acids. Germline CDR1 and CDR2: SGHRS and YFSETQ. The CDR3, as DNA: TGCGCCAGCAGCTTGGCTCCGAACACTGAAGCTTTCTTT. It codes for CASSLAPNTEAFF. The full variable domain, completed using reference TRBV5-1 and TRBJ1-1, is KAGVTQTPRYLIKTRGQQVTLSCSPISGHRSVSWYQQTPGQGLQFLFEYFSETQRNKGNFPGRFSGRQFSNSRSEMNVSTLELGDSALYLCASSLAPNTEAFFGQGTRLTVV.

This clone was counted once. The V gene is TRBV18, the J gene TRBJ2-3; D gene unclear. The CDR3 spans 13 residues. Deletions cut 3 bases from V and 3 bases from J, with 7 bases between. Germline V CDR1 and CDR2: KGHSH, LQKENI. CDR3 region: CASSPIGTDTQYF. The CDR3 bases are TGTGCCAGCTCACCTATAGGAACAGATACGCAGTATTTT.

The chain joins TRBV27 to TRBJ2-1; possibly TRBD1 for D (5 bases). The CDR3 spans 15 residues. V was pared by 5 bases and J by 10 bases, with 21 bases between. Looked up from germline, CDR1 is MNHEY and CDR2 is SMNVEV (reference sequence). This CDR3 reads CASSPRAIGVFEQFF. The CDR3 coding sequence is TGTGCCAGCAGTCCTCGGGCTATAGGGGTATTCGAGCAGTTCTTC.